This T cell receptor beta chain appears in the sequencing data of a study of T cells in narcolepsy (dated by TCRdb to about 2018). At the level of the whole study: Patients with narcolepsy type 1 or type 2 (NT1, NT2) were enrolled in the study together with healthy control donors. To look for autoreactive T cells in narcolepsy patients that target self-antigens of hypocretin neurons (hypocretin, TRIB2), the study used TCR Vbeta sequencing to follow clonotypes in blood and CSF. Overall study outcomes, separate from this receptor: Certain blood memory CD4+ repertoires from patients and controls had no sequences that matched autoreactive T cell clones. Numbers of sequenced blood memory CD4+ clonotypes were comparable, averaging approximately 42,000 in patients and roughly 32,000 in controls. HCRT-specific and TRIB2-specific autoreactive clonotypes were highlighted in plots that compared CD4+ T cell clonotypes in CSF versus blood from the same patient. According to the report, autoreactive clonotypes were detected serially in the blood of the same patients and of different patients, but not in healthy controls.

CDR1 and CDR2, looked up from the germline V gene, are MNHEY and SVGAGI. The junction carries 12 bases between V and J, which are trimmed by 6 bases and 1 base respectively. From the cysteine through the phenylalanine, the CDR3 covers 15 amino acids. The sequence is cut down to CDR3 DNA, 45 bases in frame from base 1. Details on this clone: Its antigen has not been determined. One base away there is no much larger clone; base qualities are not given.

Memory CD4+ T cells were sorted ex vivo from peripheral blood of narcolepsy patients and healthy controls for TCR Vbeta sequencing. The library was built by means of the immunoSEQ multiplex PCR assay. Sourced from immuneACCESS, this table was stored by TCRdb with only in-frame sequences that have V and J called. A share of the clones is absent; for the studies checked, an unresolved V gene accounts for under half, and the remainder has no known explanation. The sample table holds roughly 38,000 clones, of which approximately 85% were seen once. The top ten hold approximately 1.7% of the sample. The chain is encoded by TRBV6-5 joined to TRBJ2-2; a tentative D match to TRBD1 spans 6 bases. The material sequenced was CD45RA- memory CD4+ T cells from PBMCs. The cell subset or site label, as the study defines it: memory T cells sorted ex vivo from peripheral blood. The receptor comes from a human donor with narcolepsy. The CDR3 region has the sequence CASSRGQWNTGELFF. In nucleotides, the sequence is TGTGCCAGCAGCCGGGGACAATGGAACACCGGGGAGCTGTTTTTT.